This TCR beta chain was retrieved from a study of memory B cells and T cells in multiple sclerosis. With respect to this clone: The antigen remains undetermined.

Separate sequencing covered autoproliferating (CFSE-dim) and non-proliferating (CFSE-high) T cells from stimulus-free culture. Cultures began with roughly 5x10^7 CFSE-labeled PBMCs, unstimulated for 7 to 8 days, with replicate wells pooled. Generated by immunoSEQ multiplex PCR, the TCRdb table keeps only in-frame clones and is missing some. The data show some 48,000 clones, with approximately 80% seen just once and 0.85% to 1.2% held by the top ten. CDR1 and CDR2 from the germline V gene are MNHEY and SMNVEV (reference sequence). Trimming pared 6 bases from V and 2 bases from J, leaving 17 bases between. The CDR3 runs to 15 residues.

The chain has TRBV27 and TRBJ2-7; perhaps D is TRBD1 or TRBD2 (5 bases each). The TCR was taken from a human donor with multiple sclerosis. The sample consisted of PBMCs from blood kept in culture. The CDR3 DNA is TGTGCCAGCAGCATTGCCGAGGGGTATCCCTACGAGCAGTACTTC. Protein product: CASSIAEGYPYEQYF.